The 31 T cell receptor beta chains presented below share a single source sample, sequenced in a study of cytomegalovirus exposure and HLA in healthy donors. PCR primers comprised 60 Vbeta and 13 Jbeta primers. Sequencing used immunoSEQ multiplex PCR; TCRdb keeps in-frame clones, though not all of them. This sample carries 180,000 or so clones, with about 0.8% going to the ten biggest clones. The sample was PBMCs. These receptors came from a woman aged 18 to 35 in good health and CMV-seropositive.

A remark on this clone: A read error may account for a junction end that differs from germline. The J gene is TRBJ2-5, the V gene TRBV7-9; D gene unclear. The closer fit of TRBJ2-7 to the DNA end suggests the J call may be wrong. The germline V gene encodes CDR1 SEHNR and CDR2 FQNEAQ (reference sequence). The CDR3 runs 14 residues. The CDR3 sequence is CASSLELTSHEQYF. The DNA of the CDR3 is TGTGCCAGCAGCTTAGAGCTCACCTCCCACGAGCAGTACTTC.

This rearrangement joins TRBV6-5 to TRBJ1-2; TRBD1 matches at 7 bases. Germline CDR1 MNHEY, CDR2 SVGAGI. The ends lost 6 bases at V and 7 bases at J; junction bases unmatched: 8. The CDR3 extends over 13 amino acids. The CDR3 reads CASSPTGDGGYTF. The CDR3 DNA is TGTGCCAGCAGCCCAACAGGGGATGGTGGCTACACCTTC.

V and J are TRBV5-1 and TRBJ2-5, with TRBD2 matching over 8 bases. Germline-derived CDR1 and CDR2 are SGHRS and YFSETQ. Trimming cost V 4 bases and J 5 bases; bases outside gene matches: 10. The CDR3 length is 15 residues. This chain's CDR3 is CASSLGLAGRETQYF. Written as DNA, the CDR3 is TGCGCCAGCAGCCTAGGACTAGCTGGGAGGGAGACCCAGTACTTC.

This rearrangement joins TRBV11-2 to TRBJ2-5; TRBD2 matches 14 bases. V was clipped by 4 bases and J by 3 bases; unmatched bases: 4. CDR3 length: 16 amino acids. CDR1 and CDR2 (germline): SGHAT, FQNNGV. The CDR3 DNA reads as TGTGCCAGCAGCTATAGACTAGCGGGAGGGGAAGAGACCCAGTACTTC. Protein sequence: CASSYRLAGGEETQYF.

The rearrangement joins TRBV7-9 to TRBJ2-1; 10 bases are shared with TRBD2. V trimming: 4 bases; J trimming: 8 bases; junction bases outside the gene matches: 14. The germline V gene encodes CDR1 SEHNR and CDR2 FQNEAQ (reference sequence). The CDR3 length is 17 residues. The CDR3, as DNA: TGTGCCAGCAGCTCCGAACTCAAGCGGGGGGGAGTCTATGAGCAGTTCTTC. It encodes CASSSELKRGGVYEQFF.

The chain combines TRBV6-5 with TRBJ1-5; D possibly corresponds to TRBD1 (5 bases). V was clipped by 4 bases and J by 3 bases, with 16 bases between them. This CDR3 has 16 amino acids. Germline CDR1 MNHEY, CDR2 SVGAGI. The CDR3, as DNA: TGTGCCAGCAGTTCCCGCCAGGGTGGGTCCAATCAGCCCCAGCATTTT. Protein sequence: CASSSRQGGSNQPQHF.

V and J are TRBV4-2 and TRBJ2-5, with 8 bases aligning to TRBD1. The J call may be mistaken, given a closer DNA end match to TRBJ2-7. Germline V gives CDR1 LGHNA, CDR2 YNFKEQ. The CDR3 totals 14 residues. CDR3 DNA sequence: TGTGCCAGCAGCCCCACAGGGGGAAGGGACGAGCAGTACTTC. As protein: CASSPTGGRDEQYF.

The chain is built from TRBV6-5 and TRBJ1-1; D remains ambiguous. V was pared by 7 bases and J by 4 bases, with 19 bases between. Germline V gene lookup returns CDR1 MNHEY and CDR2 SVGAGI. The CDR3 length is 15 residues. The CDR3, as DNA: TGTGCCAGCAATACCCTGACCCCGGGTGGCACTGAAGCTTTCTTT. Amino acids: CASNTLTPGGTEAFF.

The chain uses TRBV5-6 and TRBJ2-5; D unclear. Germline-derived CDR1 and CDR2 are SGHDT and YYEEEE. V lost 0 bases, J lost 0 bases, and 6 bases lay in between. The CDR3 sequence is 14 residues long. DNA of the CDR3: TGTGCCAGCAGCTTGGCGCAGTACCAAGAGACCCAGTACTTC. It yields the protein CASSLAQYQETQYF.

V and J are TRBV15 and TRBJ2-5, with 8 bases matching TRBD2. V shed 0 bases and J 4 bases; nucleotides not matched to a gene: 7. The germline V gene encodes CDR1 LNHNV and CDR2 YYDKDF (reference sequence). This CDR3 has 16 amino acids. In DNA, the CDR3 is TGTGCCACCAGCAGAGATCGATCGGCGGGAGGAGAGACCCAGTACTTC. This encodes CATSRDRSAGGETQYF.

The CDR3 protein is CASSLDRAGNTIYF. Here the CDR3 DNA reads TGTGCCAGCAGCTTAGACAGGGCCGGAAACACCATATATTTT. The genes are TRBV11-2 and TRBJ1-3; D is possibly TRBD1 (5 bases). This CDR3 comprises 14 residues. Germline V gives CDR1 SGHAT, CDR2 FQNNGV. V was shortened by 0 bases and J by 4 bases, with 7 bases between the two germline ends. Combining the CDR3 with reference TRBV11-2 and TRBJ1-3 gives the whole variable domain EAGVAQSPRYKIIEKRQSVAFWCNPISGHATLYWYQQILGQGPKLLIQFQNNGVVDDSQLPKDRFSAERLKGVDSTLKIQPAKLEDSAVYLCASSLDRAGNTIYFGEGSWLTVV.

The chain combines TRBV4-2 with TRBJ2-5, with D perhaps TRBD2 (5 bases). V shed 0 bases and J shed 4 bases, with 9 bases lying between them. Looked up from germline, CDR1 is LGHNA and CDR2 is YNFKEQ. This CDR3 spans 14 amino acids. This chain's CDR3 is CASSQESAGETQYF. CDR3 DNA sequence: TGTGCCAGCAGCCAAGAATCGGCGGGAGAGACCCAGTACTTC.

CDR3 in DNA: TGCGCCAGCAGCTTGGAGTTAGCGGTGAGCTCCTACAATGAGCAGTTCTTC. This sequence encodes CASSLELAVSSYNEQFF. The rearrangement uses TRBV5-1 and TRBJ2-1; D perhaps matches TRBD2 (6 bases). Germline values: CDR1 SGHRS, CDR2 YFSETQ. This CDR3 spans 17 amino acids. Trimming shortened V by 0 bases and J by 0 bases, and 13 bases separated the two germline ends. Full variable domain (remainder filled in from reference TRBV5-1 and TRBJ2-1): KAGVTQTPRYLIKTRGQQVTLSCSPISGHRSVSWYQQTPGQGLQFLFEYFSETQRNKGNFPGRFSGRQFSNSRSEMNVSTLELGDSALYLCASSLELAVSSYNEQFFGPGTRLTVL.

The chain joins TRBV5-1 to TRBJ2-2, with D possibly matching TRBD2 (5 bases). Per germline, CDR1 SGHRS and CDR2 YFSETQ. The CDR3 consists of 13 residues. Trimming shortened V by 7 bases and J by 7 bases, and 14 bases separated the two germline ends. The CDR3 is CASYAAEGGELFF. The CDR3 nucleotides read TGCGCCAGCTACGCGGCTGAGGGCGGGGAGCTGTTTTTT.

V usage is TRBV6-5 and J usage is TRBJ2-1; a weak D match, TRBD2 (6 bases). V dropped 4 bases and J dropped 5 bases, with 9 bases sitting between them. Germline V gene sequence: CDR1 MNHEY, CDR2 SVGAGI. The CDR3 length is 13 residues. DNA of the CDR3: TGTGCCAGCAGTTCCGGACTAAACAATGAGCAGTTCTTC. This sequence encodes CASSSGLNNEQFF.

J is TRBJ2-7 and V is TRBV6-5; TRBD1 aligns across 7 bases. V shed 0 bases and J 3 bases; nucleotides not matched to a gene: 5. Germline CDR1 reads MNHEY; CDR2 reads SVGAGI. The CDR3 is made up of 15 amino acids. The CDR3 DNA reads TGTGCCAGCAGTTACTCGACAGGGCTGGACTACGAGCAGTACTTC. Its translation is CASSYSTGLDYEQYF.

The rearrangement uses TRBV28 and TRBJ1-1; a possible D gene is TRBD1 (5 bases). This CDR3 region has 14 residues. Germline V gives CDR1 MDHEN, CDR2 SYDVKM. V shed 7 bases and J shed 1 base, with 13 bases lying between them. Here the CDR3 DNA reads TGTGCCAGCACTCCCCGGGGGGGGAACACTGAAGCTTTCTTT. Its translation is CASTPRGGNTEAFF.

V and J are TRBV4-3 and TRBJ1-1; D is unresolved. V lost 0 bases, J lost 4 bases, and 15 bases lay in between. The CDR3 runs 16 residues. Germline V CDR1 and CDR2: LGHNA, YSLEER. CDR3 DNA: TGCGCCAGCAGCCAAGACCCATGGGCCACTTCCACTGAAGCTTTCTTT. Its protein product is CASSQDPWATSTEAFF.

The DNA for the CDR3 is TGTGCCTGGAAAAAAGGGGGGAACACTGAAGCTTTCTTT. Translating it yields CAWKKGGNTEAFF. The rearrangement links TRBV30 to TRBJ1-1; tentatively, D is TRBD1 (6 bases). The CDR3 covers 13 residues. Deletions cut 4 bases from V and 1 base from J, with 10 bases between. Germline assignment: CDR1 GTSNPN and CDR2 SVGIG (reference sequence).

The chain has TRBV30 and TRBJ1-5; D perhaps matches TRBD1 (5 bases). The CDR3 totals 13 residues. The germline gives CDR1 GTSNPN, CDR2 SVGIG (reference sequence). The V end lost 2 bases, the J end lost 12 bases, and 17 bases lay between the germline ends. The CDR3 region is CAWSSRVSWGQHF. CDR3 sequence (DNA): TGTGCCTGGAGTAGCAGGGTTTCTTGGGGCCAGCATTTT.

The chain employs TRBV15 and TRBJ2-1; 8 bases align to TRBD1. The trim removed 0 bases at V and 3 bases at J, leaving 4 bases unmatched. The germline CDR1 and CDR2 sequences are LNHNV and YYDKDF (reference sequence). The CDR3 loop spans 16 amino acids. This CDR3 is CATSREAGTGYNEQFF. For the CDR3, the DNA is TGTGCCACCAGCAGAGAGGCGGGGACAGGCTACAATGAGCAGTTCTTC.

The rearrangement links TRBV5-4 to TRBJ2-3; TRBD1 is a possible D gene (6 bases). The germline gives CDR1 SGHNT, CDR2 YYREEE (reference sequence). V shed 4 bases and J shed 0 bases, with 12 bases lying between them. There are 15 residues in the CDR3. CDR3 loop: CASSLPQGSTDTQYF. The CDR3 DNA follows: TGTGCCAGCAGCCTCCCCCAGGGGAGCACAGATACGCAGTATTTT.

The CDR3 reads CGRSASGSRGSTDTQYF. CDR3 in DNA: TGTGGGAGGTCCGCTAGCGGGAGTAGGGGATCTACAGATACGCAGTATTTT. This chain uses TRBV19 with TRBJ2-3; 10 bases line up with TRBD2. CDR3 length: 17 residues. In germline, CDR1 is LNHDA, CDR2 SQIVND (reference sequence).

This chain joins TRBV14 and TRBJ2-5; TRBD2 matches at 14 bases. The J segment lost 4 bases and the V segment lost 0 bases, leaving 4 bases of the junction unmatched. In germline, CDR1 is SGHDN, CDR2 FVKESK. This CDR3 contains 17 residues. The CDR3 region has the DNA TGTGCCAGCAGCCAAGATCTTGGGACTAGCGGGGGAGAGACCCAGTACTTC. Encoded protein: CASSQDLGTSGGETQYF.

For this clone: The identical CDR3 is also encoded by other nucleotide sequences in the sample. The chain joins TRBV5-1 to TRBJ1-1, with a possible D match to TRBD1 (6 bases). This CDR3 contains 16 residues. The germline V and J ends were trimmed by 4 bases and 1 base, with 17 bases remaining between them. Germline CDR1 is SGHRS and CDR2 is YFSETQ. CDR3 protein: CASSPRQADANTEAFF. The CDR3 DNA reads TGCGCCAGCAGCCCCCGACAGGCGGATGCGAACACTGAAGCTTTCTTT.

CDR3 protein: CASRTVPGTEAFF. CDR3 in DNA: TGTGCCAGCAGGACGGTCCCGGGGACTGAAGCTTTCTTT. The rearrangement uses TRBV2 and TRBJ1-1; D call uncertain. CDR3 size: 13 residues. CDR1 SNHLY and CDR2 FYNNEI come from the germline V gene. The V and J ends lost 6 bases and 5 bases respectively, with 13 bases between them.

The rearrangement joins TRBV30 to TRBJ1-1; maybe TRBD1 (6 bases). In germline, CDR1 is GTSNPN, CDR2 SVGIG (reference sequence). CDR3 length: 12 amino acids. The V end lost 1 base, the J end lost 10 bases, and 13 bases lay between the germline ends. The DNA of the CDR3 is TGTGCCTGGAGTGCCACAGGGAGTGCAGCTTTCTTT. This gives the protein CAWSATGSAAFF.

The J gene is TRBJ1-5, the V gene TRBV7-2; D perhaps matches TRBD1 (6 bases). CDR3 size: 16 residues. Trimming removed 1 base at V and 6 bases at J, with 16 bases between. In germline, CDR1 is SGHTA, CDR2 FQGNSA. DNA for the CDR3: TGTGCCAGCAGCTTAGTCTCAGGGGCCGGGCGTCAGCCCCAGCATTTT. This encodes CASSLVSGAGRQPQHF.

The V gene is TRBV7-9, the J gene TRBJ2-7; D remains unclear. V lost 5 bases and J lost 5, with 10 bases in between. The CDR3 sequence is 12 residues long. Germline V gene sequence: CDR1 SEHNR, CDR2 FQNEAQ (reference sequence). CDR3: CASSPPWHEQYF. In nucleotides, the CDR3 is TGTGCCAGCAGCCCGCCCTGGCACGAGCAGTACTTC.

This chain joins TRBV4-2 and TRBJ2-3, with 11 positions matching TRBD2. This CDR3 has 17 amino acids. J gave up 4 bases and V 4 bases, and 10 bases lay outside the gene matches. In germline, CDR1 is LGHNA, CDR2 YNFKEQ. The CDR3 loop is CASSPNPSGGPSDTQYF. The CDR3 region has the DNA TGTGCCAGCAGCCCCAACCCTAGCGGGGGGCCCTCAGATACGCAGTATTTT.

The chain links TRBV6-1 to TRBJ1-5; D not certain. The germline gives CDR1 MNHNS, CDR2 SASEGT. CDR3 length: 15 amino acids. V dropped 6 bases and J dropped 0 bases, with 12 bases sitting between them. The CDR3 loop reads CASRELAGSNQPQHF. The CDR3 DNA is TGTGCCAGCAGAGAGCTCGCCGGTAGCAATCAGCCCCAGCATTTT.